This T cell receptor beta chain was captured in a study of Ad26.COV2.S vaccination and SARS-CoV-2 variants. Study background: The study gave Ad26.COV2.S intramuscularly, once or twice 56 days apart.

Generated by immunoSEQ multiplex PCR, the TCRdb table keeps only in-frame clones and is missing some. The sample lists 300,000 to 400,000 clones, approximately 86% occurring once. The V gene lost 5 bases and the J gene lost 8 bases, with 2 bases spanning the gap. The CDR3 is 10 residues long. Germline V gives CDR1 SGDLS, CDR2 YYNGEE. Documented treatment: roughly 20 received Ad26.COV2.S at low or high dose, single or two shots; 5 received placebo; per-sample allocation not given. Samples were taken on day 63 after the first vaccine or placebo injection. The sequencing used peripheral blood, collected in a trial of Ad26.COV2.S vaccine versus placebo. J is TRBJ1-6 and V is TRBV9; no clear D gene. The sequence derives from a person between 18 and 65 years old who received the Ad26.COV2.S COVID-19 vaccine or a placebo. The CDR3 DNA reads TGTGCCAGCAGTGATTCACCCCTCCACTTT. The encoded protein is CASSDSPLHF.